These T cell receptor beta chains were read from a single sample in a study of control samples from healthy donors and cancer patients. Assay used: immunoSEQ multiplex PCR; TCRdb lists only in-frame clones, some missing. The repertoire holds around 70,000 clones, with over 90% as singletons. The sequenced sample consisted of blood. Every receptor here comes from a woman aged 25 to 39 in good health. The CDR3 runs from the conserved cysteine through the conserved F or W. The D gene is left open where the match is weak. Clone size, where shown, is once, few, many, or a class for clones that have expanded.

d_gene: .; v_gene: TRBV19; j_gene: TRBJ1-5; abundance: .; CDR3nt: TGTGCCAGCAACCCCGGGCCCCATAGCAATCAGCCCCAGCATTTT; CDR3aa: CASNPGPHSNQPQHF
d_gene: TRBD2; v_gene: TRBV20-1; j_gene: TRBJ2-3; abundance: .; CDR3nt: TGCAGTGCTAGTGGGCTAGCGGACACCCGCCTTAGCACAGATACGCAGTATTTT; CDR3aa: CSASGLADTRLSTDTQYF
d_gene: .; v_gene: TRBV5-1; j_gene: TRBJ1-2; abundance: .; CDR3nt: TGCGCCAGCAGTCGGGGAAGGGGCTACACCTTC; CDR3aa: CASSRGRGYTF
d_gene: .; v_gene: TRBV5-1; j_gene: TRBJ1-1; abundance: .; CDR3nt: TGCGCCAGCAGCCCAGCTCGCCTGAACACTGAAGCTTTCTTT; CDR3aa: CASSPARLNTEAFF
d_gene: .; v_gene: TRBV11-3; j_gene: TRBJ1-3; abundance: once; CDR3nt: TGTGCCAGCAGGCCAGACCCGACGGGTAACACCATATATTTT; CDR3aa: CASRPDPTGNTIYF
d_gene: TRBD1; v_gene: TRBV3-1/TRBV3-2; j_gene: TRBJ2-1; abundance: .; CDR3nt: TGTGCCAGCAGCCAAGATCACGACAGGGAGAAGGACAATGAGCAGTTCTTC; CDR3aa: CASSQDHDREKDNEQFF
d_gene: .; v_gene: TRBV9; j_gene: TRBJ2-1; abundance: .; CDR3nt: TGTGCCAGCAGCGGTCAGGGGGGCACCTACAATGAGCAGTTCTTC; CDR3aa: CASSGQGGTYNEQFF
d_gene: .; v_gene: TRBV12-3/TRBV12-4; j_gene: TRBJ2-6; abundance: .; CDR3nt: TGTGCCAGCGGCTCTGGGGCCAACGTCCTGACTTTC; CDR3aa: CASGSGANVLTF
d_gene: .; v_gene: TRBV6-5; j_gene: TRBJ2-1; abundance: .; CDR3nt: TGTGCCAGCATTCCTACGGCAGGGCTCAATGAGCAGTTCTTC; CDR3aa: CASIPTAGLNEQFF
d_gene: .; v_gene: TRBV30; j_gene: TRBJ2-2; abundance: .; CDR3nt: TGTGCCTGGAGTACAGGGTCCGGGGAGCTGTTTTTT; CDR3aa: CAWSTGSGELFF
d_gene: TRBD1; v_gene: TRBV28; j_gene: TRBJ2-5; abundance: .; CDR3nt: TGTGCCAGCAGTTTAAGACCAGGGGGAGAGACCCAGTACTTC; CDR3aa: CASSLRPGGETQYF
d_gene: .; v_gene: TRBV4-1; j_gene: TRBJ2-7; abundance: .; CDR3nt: TGCGCCAGCAGCTGGAGGGACAGTTCCTACGAGCAGTACTTC; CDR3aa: CASSWRDSSYEQYF
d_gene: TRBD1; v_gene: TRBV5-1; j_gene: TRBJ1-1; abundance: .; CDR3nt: TGCGCCAGCAGCCAGGGGGTGAACACTGAAGCTTTCTTT; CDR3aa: CASSQGVNTEAFF
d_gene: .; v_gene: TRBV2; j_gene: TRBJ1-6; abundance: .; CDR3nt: TGTGCCAGCAGTGAGGGGGGCATAACGAATTCACCCCTCCACTTT; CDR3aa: CASSEGGITNSPLHF
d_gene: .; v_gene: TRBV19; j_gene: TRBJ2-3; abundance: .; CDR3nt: TGTGCCAGTAGTATGCCCCAAGCGGGTTTATTCACAGATACGCAGTATTTT; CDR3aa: CASSMPQAGLFTDTQYF
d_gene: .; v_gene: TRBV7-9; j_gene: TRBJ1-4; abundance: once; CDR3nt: TGTGCCAGCAGCTCGGGATTTGGTGAAAAACTGTTTTTT; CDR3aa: CASSSGFGEKLFF
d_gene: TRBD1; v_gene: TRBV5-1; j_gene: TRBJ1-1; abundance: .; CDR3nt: TGCGCCAGCAGCGGACAGGGGGGCAACACTGAAGCTTTCTTT; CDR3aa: CASSGQGGNTEAFF
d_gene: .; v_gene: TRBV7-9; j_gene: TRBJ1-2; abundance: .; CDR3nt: TGTGCGAGCCGCGGTTTTAAAGGCTATGGCTACACCTTC; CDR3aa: CASRGFKGYGYTF
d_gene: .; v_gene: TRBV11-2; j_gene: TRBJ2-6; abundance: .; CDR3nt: TGTGCCAGCAGCGCCCCCTCTGGGGCCAACGTCCTGACTTTC; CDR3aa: CASSAPSGANVLTF
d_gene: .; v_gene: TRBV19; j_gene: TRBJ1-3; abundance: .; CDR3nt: TGTGCCAGTAGTGAGGGAGCTTTTGGAAACACCATATATTTT; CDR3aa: CASSEGAFGNTIYF
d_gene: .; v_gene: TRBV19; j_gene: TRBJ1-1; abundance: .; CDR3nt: TGTGCCAGTAGTATAGTGGGGGTTCGGGCTTTCTTT; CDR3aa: CASSIVGVRAFF
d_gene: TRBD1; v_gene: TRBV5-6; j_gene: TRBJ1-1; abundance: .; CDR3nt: TGTGCCAGCAGCTCGGGTTCGGGACAGGGGGCAACTGAAGCTTTCTTT; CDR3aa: CASSSGSGQGATEAFF
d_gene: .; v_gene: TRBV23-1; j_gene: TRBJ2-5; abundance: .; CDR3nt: TGCGCCAGCAGTCAATCCGGCCAAGAGACCCAGTACTTC; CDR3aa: CASSQSGQETQYF
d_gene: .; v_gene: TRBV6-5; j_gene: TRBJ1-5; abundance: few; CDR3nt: TGTGCCAGCAGGAGTCCGGGGGGTCAGCCCCAGCATTTT; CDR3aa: CASRSPGGQPQHF
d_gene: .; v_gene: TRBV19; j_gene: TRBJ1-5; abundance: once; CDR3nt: TGTGCCAGTAGTATAATAACATTCCCAAGCAATCAGCCCCAGCATTTT; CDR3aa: CASSIITFPSNQPQHF
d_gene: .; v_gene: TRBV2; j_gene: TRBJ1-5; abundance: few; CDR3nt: TGTGCCAGCAGTGTGGAAAGGGGCAATCAGCCCCAGCATTTT; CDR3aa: CASSVERGNQPQHF
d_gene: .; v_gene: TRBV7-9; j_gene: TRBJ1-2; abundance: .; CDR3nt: TGTGCCAGCAGCCCGGGGGCACGGAACTATGGCTACACCTTC; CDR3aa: CASSPGARNYGYTF
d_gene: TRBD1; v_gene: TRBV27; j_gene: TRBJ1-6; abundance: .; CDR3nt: TGTGCCAGCAGTTTTAGACAGGGCGCTAATTCACCCCTCCACTTT; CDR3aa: CASSFRQGANSPLHF
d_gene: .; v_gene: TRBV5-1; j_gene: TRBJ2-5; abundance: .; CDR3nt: TGCGCCAGCAGCTTGGTATTGGAGACCCAGTACTTC; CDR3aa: CASSLVLETQYF
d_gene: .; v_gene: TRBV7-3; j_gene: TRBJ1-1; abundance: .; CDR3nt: TGTGCCAGCAGCTTGACCGGTGGGACTGAAGCTTTCTTT; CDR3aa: CASSLTGGTEAFF
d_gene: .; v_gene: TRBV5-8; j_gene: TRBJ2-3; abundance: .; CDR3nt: TGTGCCAGCAGTGACTCTGCAGATACGCAGTATTTT; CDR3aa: CASSDSADTQYF
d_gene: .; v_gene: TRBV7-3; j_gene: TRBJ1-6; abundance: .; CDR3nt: TGTGCCAGCAGCGCCCAACAGGGAGCTAATTCACCCCTCCACTTT; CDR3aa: CASSAQQGANSPLHF
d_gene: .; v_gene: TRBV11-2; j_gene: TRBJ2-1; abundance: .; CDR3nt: TGTGCCAGCAGCTTCTTAGTGACCTACAATGAGCAGTTCTTC; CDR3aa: CASSFLVTYNEQFF
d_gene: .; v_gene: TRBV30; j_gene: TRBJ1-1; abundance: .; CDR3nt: TGTGCCTGGAGCCTGCAAAAGAACACTGAAGCTTTCTTT; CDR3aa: CAWSLQKNTEAFF
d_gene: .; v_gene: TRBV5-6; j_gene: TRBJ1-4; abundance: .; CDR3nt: TGTGCCAGCAGCTTACCAGGGGTTGAGGAAAAACTGTTTTTT; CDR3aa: CASSLPGVEEKLFF
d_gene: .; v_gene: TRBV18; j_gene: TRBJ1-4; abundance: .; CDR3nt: TGTGCCAGCTCACCACTTCTGGGCGATGAAAAACTGTTTTTT; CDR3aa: CASSPLLGDEKLFF
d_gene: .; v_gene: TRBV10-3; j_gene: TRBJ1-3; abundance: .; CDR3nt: TGTGCCATCAGTGTTGGGGCCTTAGACTCTGGAAACACCATATATTTT; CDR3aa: CAISVGALDSGNTIYF
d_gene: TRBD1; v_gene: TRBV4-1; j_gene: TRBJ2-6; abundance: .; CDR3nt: TGCGCCAGCAGCCAATTCGGCCCGGGACAGTTCTACTCTGGGGCCAACGTCCTGACTTTC; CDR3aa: CASSQFGPGQFYSGANVLTF
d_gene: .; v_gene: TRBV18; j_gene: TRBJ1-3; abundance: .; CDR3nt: TGTGCCAGCTCACCGCGAAACACCATATATTTT; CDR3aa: CASSPRNTIYF
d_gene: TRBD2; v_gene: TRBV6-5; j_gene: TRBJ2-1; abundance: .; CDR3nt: TGTGCCAGCGCACCCCGGGGGGGCCAAGGCAATGAGCAGTTCTTC; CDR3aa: CASAPRGGQGNEQFF